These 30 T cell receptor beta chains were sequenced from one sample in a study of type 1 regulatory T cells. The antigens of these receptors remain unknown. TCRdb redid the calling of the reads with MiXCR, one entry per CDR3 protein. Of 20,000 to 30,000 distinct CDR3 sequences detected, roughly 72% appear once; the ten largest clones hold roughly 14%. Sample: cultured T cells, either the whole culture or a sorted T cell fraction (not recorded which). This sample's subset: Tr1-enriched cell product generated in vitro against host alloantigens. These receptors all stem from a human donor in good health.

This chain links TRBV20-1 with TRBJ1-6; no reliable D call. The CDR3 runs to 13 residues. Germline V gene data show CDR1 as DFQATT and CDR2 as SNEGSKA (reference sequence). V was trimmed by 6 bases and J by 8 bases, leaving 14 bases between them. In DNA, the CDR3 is TGCAGTGCGTATGGGAGCGGCGATTCACCCCTCCACTTT. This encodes CSAYGSGDSPLHF.

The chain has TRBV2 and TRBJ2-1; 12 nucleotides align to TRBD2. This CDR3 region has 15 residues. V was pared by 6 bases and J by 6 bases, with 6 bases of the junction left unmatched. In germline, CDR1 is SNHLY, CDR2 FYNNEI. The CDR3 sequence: CASRGGLAGLNEQFF. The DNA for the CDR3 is TGTGCCAGCAGAGGCGGACTAGCGGGGCTCAATGAGCAGTTCTTC.

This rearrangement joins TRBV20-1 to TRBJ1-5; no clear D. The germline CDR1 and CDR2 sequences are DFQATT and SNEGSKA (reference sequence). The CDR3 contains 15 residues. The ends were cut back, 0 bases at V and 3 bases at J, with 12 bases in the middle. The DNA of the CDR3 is TGCAGTGCTAGAGACGGACTGGAGTTCAATCAGCCCCAGCATTTT. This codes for CSARDGLEFNQPQHF.

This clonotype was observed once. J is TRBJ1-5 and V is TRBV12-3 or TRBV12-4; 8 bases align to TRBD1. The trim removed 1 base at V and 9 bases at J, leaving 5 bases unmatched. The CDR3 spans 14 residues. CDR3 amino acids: CASSLGQGLRPQHF. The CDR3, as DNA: TGTGCCAGCAGTTTAGGACAGGGGTTGCGGCCCCAGCATTTT.

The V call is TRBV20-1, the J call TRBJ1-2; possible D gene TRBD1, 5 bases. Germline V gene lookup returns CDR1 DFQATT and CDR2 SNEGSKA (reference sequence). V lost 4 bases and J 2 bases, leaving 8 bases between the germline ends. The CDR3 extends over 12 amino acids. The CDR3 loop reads CSANRNNYGYTF. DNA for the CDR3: TGCAGTGCTAACAGGAACAACTATGGCTACACCTTC.

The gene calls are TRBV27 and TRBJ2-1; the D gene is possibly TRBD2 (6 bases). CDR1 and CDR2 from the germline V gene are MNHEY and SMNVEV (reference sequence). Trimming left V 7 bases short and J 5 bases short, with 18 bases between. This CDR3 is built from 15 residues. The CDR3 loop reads CASNPWGGGDNEQFF. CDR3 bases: TGTGCCAGCAATCCGTGGGGCGGAGGGGACAATGAGCAGTTCTTC.

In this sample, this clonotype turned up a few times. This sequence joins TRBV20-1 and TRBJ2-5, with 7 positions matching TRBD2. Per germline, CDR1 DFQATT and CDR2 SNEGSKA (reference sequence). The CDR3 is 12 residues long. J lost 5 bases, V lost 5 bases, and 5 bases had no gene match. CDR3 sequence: CSAWTSIETQYF. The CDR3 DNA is TGCAGTGCTTGGACTAGTATCGAGACCCAGTACTTC.

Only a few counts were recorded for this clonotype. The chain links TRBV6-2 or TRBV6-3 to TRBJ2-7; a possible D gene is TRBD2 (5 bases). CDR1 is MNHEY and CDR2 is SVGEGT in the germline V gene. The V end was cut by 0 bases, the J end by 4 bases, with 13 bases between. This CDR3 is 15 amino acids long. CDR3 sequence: CASSYSLTSSYEQYF. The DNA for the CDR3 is TGTGCCAGCAGTTACTCGCTCACTAGTTCGTACGAGCAGTACTTC.

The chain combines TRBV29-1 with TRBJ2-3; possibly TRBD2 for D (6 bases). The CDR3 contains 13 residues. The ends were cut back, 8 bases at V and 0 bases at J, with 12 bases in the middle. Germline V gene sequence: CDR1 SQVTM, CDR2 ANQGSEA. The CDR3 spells CSFPAGSTDTQYF. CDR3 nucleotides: TGCAGCTTTCCGGCGGGGAGCACAGATACGCAGTATTTT.

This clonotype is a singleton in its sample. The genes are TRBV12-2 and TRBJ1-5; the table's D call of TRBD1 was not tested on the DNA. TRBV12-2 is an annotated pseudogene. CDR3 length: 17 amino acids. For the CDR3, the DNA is TGTGCAAGAACCGGTAGACGAGGGGAATATAGCAATCAGCCCCAGCATTTT. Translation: CARTGRRGEYSNQPQHF.

The CDR3 sequence is CASSYLGTTEAFF. The CDR3 region has the DNA TGTGCCAGCAGTTATCTGGGGACCACTGAAGCTTTCTTT. The V call is TRBV6-2 or TRBV6-3, the J call TRBJ1-1, with D possibly TRBD1 on 5 matching bases. The CDR3 sequence is 13 residues long. The V and J ends lost 3 bases and 4 bases respectively, with 9 bases between them. CDR1 and CDR2 (germline): MNHEY, SVGEGT.

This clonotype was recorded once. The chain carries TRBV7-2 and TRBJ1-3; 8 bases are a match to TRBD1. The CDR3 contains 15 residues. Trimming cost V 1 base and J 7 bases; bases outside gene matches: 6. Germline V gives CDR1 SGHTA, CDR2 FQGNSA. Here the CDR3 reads CASSLVGTGRNTIYF. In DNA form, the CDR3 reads TGTGCCAGCAGCTTAGTCGGGACAGGTCGGAACACCATATATTTT. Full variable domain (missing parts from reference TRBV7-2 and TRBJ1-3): GAGVSQSPSNKVTEKGKDVELRCDPISGHTALYWYRQSLGQGLEFLIYFQGNSAPDKSGLPSDRFSAERTGGSVSTLTIQRTQQEDSAVYLCASSLVGTGRNTIYFGEGSWLTVV.

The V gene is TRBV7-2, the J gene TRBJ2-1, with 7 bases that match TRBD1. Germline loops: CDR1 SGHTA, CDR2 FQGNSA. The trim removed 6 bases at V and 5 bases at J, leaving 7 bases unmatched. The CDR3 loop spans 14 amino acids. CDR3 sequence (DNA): TGTGCCAGCAGTTCACAGGGGTTGGACAATGAGCAGTTCTTC. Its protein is CASSSQGLDNEQFF.

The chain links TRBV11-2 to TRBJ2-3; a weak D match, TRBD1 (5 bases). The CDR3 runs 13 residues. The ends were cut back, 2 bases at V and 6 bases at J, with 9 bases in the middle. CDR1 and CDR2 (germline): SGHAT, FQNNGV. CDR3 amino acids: CASSLQGPDTQYF. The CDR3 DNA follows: TGTGCCAGCAGCTTACAGGGCCCGGATACGCAGTATTTT.

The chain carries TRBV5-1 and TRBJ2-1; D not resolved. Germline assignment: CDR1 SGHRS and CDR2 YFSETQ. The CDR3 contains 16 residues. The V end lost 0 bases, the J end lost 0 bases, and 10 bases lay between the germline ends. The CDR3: CASSLATIRSYNEQFF. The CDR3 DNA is TGCGCCAGCAGCTTGGCCACTATCCGCTCCTACAATGAGCAGTTCTTC.

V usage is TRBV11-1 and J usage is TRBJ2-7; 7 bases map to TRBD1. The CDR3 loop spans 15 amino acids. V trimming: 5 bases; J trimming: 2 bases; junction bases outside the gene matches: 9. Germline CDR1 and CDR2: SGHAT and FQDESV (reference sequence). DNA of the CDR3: TGTGCCAGCAGCCGTCGGACAGGAATACCCTACGAGCAGTACTTC. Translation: CASSRRTGIPYEQYF. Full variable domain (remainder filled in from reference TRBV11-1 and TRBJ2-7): EAEVAQSPRYKITEKSQAVAFWCDPISGHATLYWYRQILGQGPELLVQFQDESVVDDSQLPKDRFSAERLKGVDSTLKIQPAELGDSAMYLCASSRRTGIPYEQYFGPGTRLTVT.

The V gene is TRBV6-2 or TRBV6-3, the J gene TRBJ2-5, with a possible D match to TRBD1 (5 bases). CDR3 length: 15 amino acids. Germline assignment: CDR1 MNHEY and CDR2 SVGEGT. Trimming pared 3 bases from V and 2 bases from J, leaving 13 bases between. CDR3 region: CASSYSTGLQETQYF. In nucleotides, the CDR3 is TGTGCCAGCAGTTATTCCACAGGCCTACAAGAGACCCAGTACTTC.

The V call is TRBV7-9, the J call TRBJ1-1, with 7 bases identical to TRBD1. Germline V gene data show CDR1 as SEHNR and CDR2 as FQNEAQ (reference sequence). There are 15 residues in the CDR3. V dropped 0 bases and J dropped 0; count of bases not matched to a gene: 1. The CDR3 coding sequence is TGTGCCAGCAGCTTAGCAGGGGGCCTGAACACTGAAGCTTTCTTT. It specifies CASSLAGGLNTEAFF.

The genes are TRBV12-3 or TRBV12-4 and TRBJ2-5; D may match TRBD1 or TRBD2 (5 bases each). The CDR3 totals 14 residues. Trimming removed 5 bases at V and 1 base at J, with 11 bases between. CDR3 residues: CASSASGPQETQYF. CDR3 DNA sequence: TGTGCCAGCAGTGCCTCGGGACCCCAAGAGACCCAGTACTTC.

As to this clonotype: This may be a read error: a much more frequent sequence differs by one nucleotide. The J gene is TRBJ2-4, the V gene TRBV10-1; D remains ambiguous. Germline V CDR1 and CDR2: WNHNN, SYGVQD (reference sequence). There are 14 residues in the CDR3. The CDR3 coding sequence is TGCGCCAGCAGTGAGTCGGCAGGAGTAAACATTCGGTACTTC. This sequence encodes CASSESAGVNIRYF.

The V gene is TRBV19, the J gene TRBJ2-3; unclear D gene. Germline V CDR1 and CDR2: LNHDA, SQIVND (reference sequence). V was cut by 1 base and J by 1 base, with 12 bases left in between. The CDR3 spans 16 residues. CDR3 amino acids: CASSIGREARTDTQYF. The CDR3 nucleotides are TGTGCCAGTAGTATAGGTCGAGAGGCTCGCACAGATACGCAGTATTTT.

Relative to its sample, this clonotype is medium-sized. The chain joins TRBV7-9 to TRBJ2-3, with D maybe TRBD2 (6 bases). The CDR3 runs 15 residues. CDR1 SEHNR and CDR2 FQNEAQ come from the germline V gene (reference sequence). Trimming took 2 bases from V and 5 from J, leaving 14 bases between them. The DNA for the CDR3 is TGTGCCAGCAGCTTAATTGCCGGGGGAGGAGATACGCAGTATTTT. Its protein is CASSLIAGGGDTQYF.

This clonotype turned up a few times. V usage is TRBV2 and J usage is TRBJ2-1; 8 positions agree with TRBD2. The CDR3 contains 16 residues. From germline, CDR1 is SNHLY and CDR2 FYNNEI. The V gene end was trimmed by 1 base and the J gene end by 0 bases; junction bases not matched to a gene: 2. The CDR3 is CASSEEAGGSYNEQFF. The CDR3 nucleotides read TGTGCCAGCAGTGAAGAGGCGGGGGGCTCCTACAATGAGCAGTTCTTC.

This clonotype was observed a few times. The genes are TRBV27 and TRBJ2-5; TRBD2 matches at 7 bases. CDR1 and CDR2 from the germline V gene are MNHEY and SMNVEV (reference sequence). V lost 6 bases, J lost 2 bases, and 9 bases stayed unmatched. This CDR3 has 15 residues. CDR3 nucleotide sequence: TGTGCCAGCAGCCAATGGTTGGGAGGGCAAGAGACCCAGTACTTC. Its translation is CASSQWLGGQETQYF.

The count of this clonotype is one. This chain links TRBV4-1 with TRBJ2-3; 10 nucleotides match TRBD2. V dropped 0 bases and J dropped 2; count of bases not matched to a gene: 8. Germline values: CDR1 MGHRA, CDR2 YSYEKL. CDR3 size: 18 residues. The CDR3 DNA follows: TGCGCCAGCAGCCAAGAATGGGCTAGCGGGGGTTACACAGATACGCAGTATTTT. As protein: CASSQEWASGGYTDTQYF.

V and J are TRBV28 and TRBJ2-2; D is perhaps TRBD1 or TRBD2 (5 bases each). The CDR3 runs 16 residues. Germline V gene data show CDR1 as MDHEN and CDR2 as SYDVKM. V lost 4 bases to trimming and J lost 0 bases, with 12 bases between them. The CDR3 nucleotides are TGTGCCAGCAGTTCTACCCGGGGACCGAACACCGGGGAGCTGTTTTTT. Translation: CASSSTRGPNTGELFF. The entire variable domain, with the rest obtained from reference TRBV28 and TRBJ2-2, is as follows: DVKVTQSSRYLVKRTGEKVFLECVQDMDHENMFWYRQDPGLGLRLIYFSYDVKMKEKGDIPEGYSVSREKKERFSLILESASTNQTSMYLCASSSTRGPNTGELFFGEGSRLTVL.

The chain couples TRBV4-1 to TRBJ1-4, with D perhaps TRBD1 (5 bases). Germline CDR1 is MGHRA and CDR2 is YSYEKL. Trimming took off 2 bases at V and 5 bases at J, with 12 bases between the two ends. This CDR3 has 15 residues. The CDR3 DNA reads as TGCGCCAGCAGCCAATTTTGGGGGGGGAATGAAAAACTGTTTTTT. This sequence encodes CASSQFWGGNEKLFF.

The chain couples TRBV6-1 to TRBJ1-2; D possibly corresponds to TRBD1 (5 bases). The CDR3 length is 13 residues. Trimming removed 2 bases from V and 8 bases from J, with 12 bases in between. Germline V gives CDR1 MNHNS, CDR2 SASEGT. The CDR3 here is CASSETGTRGYTF. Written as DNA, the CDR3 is TGTGCCAGCAGTGAAACCGGGACGAGAGGCTACACCTTC.

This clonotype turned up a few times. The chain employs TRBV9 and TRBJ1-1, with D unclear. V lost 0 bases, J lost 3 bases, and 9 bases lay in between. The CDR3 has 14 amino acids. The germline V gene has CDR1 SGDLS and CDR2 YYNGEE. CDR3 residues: CASSVDEGYTEAFF. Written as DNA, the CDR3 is TGTGCCAGCAGCGTAGACGAGGGTTACACTGAAGCTTTCTTT.

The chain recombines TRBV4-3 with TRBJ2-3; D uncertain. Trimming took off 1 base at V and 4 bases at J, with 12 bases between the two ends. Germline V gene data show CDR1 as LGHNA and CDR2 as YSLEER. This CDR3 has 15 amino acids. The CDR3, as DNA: TGCGCCAGCAGCCAAGGGTTTAGGGCAGCAGATACGCAGTATTTT. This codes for CASSQGFRAADTQYF.